Listed below are T cell receptor beta chains from one sample, sequenced in a study of shared clonotypes between healthy human individuals. Assay used: immunoSEQ multiplex PCR; TCRdb lists only in-frame clones, some missing. Of hundreds of thousands of clones detected, 60% to 80% appear once; the ten largest clones hold around 13%. The sequencing input was PBMCs. These receptors were obtained from a woman between 40 and 50 years old in good health. Some clones in this sample may be carry-over from other donors' samples. The CDR3 runs from the conserved cysteine through the conserved F or W. A D gene is named only where the DNA matches it firmly. Only some rows state a clone size, as once, few, many or a class for expanded clones.

j_gene	d_gene	v_gene	abundance	CDR3aa	CDR3nt
TRBJ1-4	TRBD1	TRBV28	.	CASSFPVGQGADEKLFF	TGTGCCAGCAGTTTCCCCGTCGGACAGGGGGCTGATGAAAAACTGTTTTTT
TRBJ2-7	TRBD2	TRBV5-1	.	CASSLEASGEQYF	TGCGCCAGCAGCTTGGAGGCTAGCGGAGAGCAGTACTTC
TRBJ2-7	TRBD1	TRBV18	.	CASFTRTGGSYEQYF	TGTGCCAGCTTCACCCGGACAGGGGGTTCCTACGAGCAGTACTTC
TRBJ2-1	TRBD2	TRBV29-1	.	CSVVGSGRYNEQFF	TGCAGCGTTGTGGGGAGCGGGAGGTACAATGAGCAGTTCTTC
TRBJ2-5	.	TRBV29-1	.	CSVEDRGTGETQYF	TGCAGCGTTGAAGATAGGGGGACTGGAGAGACCCAGTACTTC
TRBJ1-5	.	TRBV30	.	CAWSSGQGRAQPQHF	TGTGCCTGGAGTTCTGGGCAAGGGAGGGCTCAGCCCCAGCATTTT
TRBJ2-5	TRBD2	TRBV28	.	CASRQGLAGGKKYF	TGTGCCAGCAGACAGGGACTAGCGGGAGGGAAGAAGTACTTC
TRBJ2-3	.	TRBV5-6	.	CASSPGLGTDTQYF	TGTGCCAGCAGCCCGGGATTGGGCACAGATACGCAGTATTTT
TRBJ2-1	TRBD1	TRBV27	.	CASSFRTGVYNEQFF	TGTGCCAGCAGTTTTAGGACAGGGGTCTACAATGAGCAGTTCTTC
TRBJ2-2	.	TRBV7-9	.	CASSFSGGTGELFF	TGTGCCAGCAGCTTCTCTGGGGGCACCGGGGAGCTGTTTTTT
TRBJ2-5	.	TRBV7-9	.	CASSFGQETQYF	TGTGCCAGCAGCTTTGGGCAAGAGACCCAGTACTTC
TRBJ1-5	TRBD1	TRBV19	.	CASSMLLDRGTQPQHF	TGTGCCAGTAGTATGCTACTCGACAGGGGGACTCAGCCCCAGCATTTT
TRBJ2-7	TRBD2	TRBV5-4	.	CASSGGGGEQYF	TGTGCCAGCAGCGGCGGGGGGGGCGAGCAGTACTTC
TRBJ1-5	.	TRBV5-5	.	CASSNTGSGNQPQHF	TGTGCCAGCAGCAACACAGGGTCGGGCAATCAGCCCCAGCATTTT
TRBJ2-7	.	TRBV28	.	CASSLGTYEQYF	TGTGCCAGCAGTTTGGGGACCTACGAGCAGTACTTC
TRBJ2-5	TRBD2	TRBV29-1	.	CSVDPTSGKKETQYF	TGCAGCGTTGACCCCACTAGCGGGAAGAAAGAGACCCAGTACTTC
TRBJ2-7	.	TRBV6-5	.	CASSLGGNSYEQYF	TGTGCCAGCAGTTTAGGCGGAAATTCCTACGAGCAGTACTTC
TRBJ1-5	.	TRBV18	.	CASSPTGGQSHF	TGTGCCAGCTCACCTACGGGCGGACAGTCGCATTTT
TRBJ2-1	.	TRBV7-2	.	CASSFLRDFYNEQFF	TGTGCCAGCTCTTTTCTCCGGGACTTCTACAATGAGCAGTTCTTC
TRBJ1-1	.	TRBV14	once	CASSPRRVDTEAFF	TGTGCCAGCAGCCCGAGAAGGGTGGACACTGAAGCTTTCTTT